The 32 T cell receptor beta chains in this list originate from one sample, sequenced in a study of identifying expanded T cells in peripheral blood (dated by TCRdb to about 2019). The library was built by means of the immunoSEQ multiplex PCR assay. TCRdb stores this immuneACCESS table with in-frame sequences only. Part of the clones is absent; in the studies checked, under half of the shortfall reflects unresolved V genes, and no reason is known for the rest. For this sample the table gives 75,000 to 90,000 clones, of which 84% were detected only once. Of the sample, 18% falls within the top ten clones. Sample: blood. Source of these receptors: a person aged 18 to 70 in good health.

The rearrangement uses TRBV2 and TRBJ2-1; 8 bases align to TRBD1. The germline V gene has CDR1 SNHLY and CDR2 FYNNEI. V dropped 4 bases and J dropped 8; count of bases not matched to a gene: 4. This CDR3 spans 13 amino acids. The chain's CDR3 is CASSVPGGYEQFF. The CDR3 bases are TGTGCCAGCAGTGTACCAGGGGGCTATGAGCAGTTCTTC. Full variable domain (rest looked up from reference TRBV2 and TRBJ2-1): EPEVTQTPSHQVTQMGQEVILRCVPISNHLYFYWYRQILGQKVEFLVSFYNNEISEKSEIFDDQFSVERPDGSNFTLKIRSTKLEDSAMYFCASSVPGGYEQFFGPGTRLTVL.

The rearrangement links TRBV11-2 to TRBJ2-7; TRBD2 matches at 7 bases. The J segment lost 2 bases and the V segment lost 0 bases, leaving 7 bases of the junction unmatched. CDR1 SGHAT and CDR2 FQNNGV come from the germline V gene. The CDR3 consists of 16 residues. CDR3 nucleotide sequence: TGTGCCAGCAGCTTAGACTCGCTAGCGGCAGCCTACGAGCAGTACTTC. Amino acid sequence: CASSLDSLAAAYEQYF.

J is TRBJ1-2 and V is TRBV2, with D maybe TRBD1 (5 bases). The CDR3 is 14 residues long. Germline V gene data show CDR1 as SNHLY and CDR2 as FYNNEI. Deletions cut 6 bases from V and 2 bases from J, with 13 bases between. The CDR3 region is CASSSRQGNYGYTF. Written as DNA, the CDR3 is TGTGCCAGCAGCTCTCGGCAGGGAAACTATGGCTACACCTTC.

The genes are TRBV19 and TRBJ2-1, with 11 bases matching TRBD2. V dropped 7 bases and J dropped 0; count of bases not matched to a gene: 8. The length of the CDR3 is 17 residues. Germline CDR1 is LNHDA and CDR2 is SQIVND (reference sequence). CDR3 in amino acids: CASNGLAGIDSYNEQFF. CDR3 bases: TGTGCCAGTAATGGACTAGCGGGTATAGACTCCTACAATGAGCAGTTCTTC.

The chain combines TRBV6-6 with TRBJ2-1, with 8 bases matching TRBD2. The J segment lost 1 base and the V segment lost 8 bases, leaving 7 bases of the junction unmatched. Germline assignment: CDR1 MNHNY and CDR2 SVGAGI (reference sequence). This CDR3 is 15 amino acids long. CDR3 in DNA: TGTGCCAGCGTTAATCGGGAGGGGTCCTACAATGAGCAGTTCTTC. It codes for CASVNREGSYNEQFF.

The V call is TRBV10-3, the J call TRBJ2-3, with 14 positions matching TRBD2. The V and J ends lost 10 bases and 3 bases, in that order; junction bases with no gene match: 3. The CDR3 is made up of 14 amino acids. Germline V CDR1 and CDR2: ENHRY, SYGVKD. The CDR3, as DNA: TGTGCCACCGGGACTAGCGGGAGAACAGATACGCAGTATTTT. It is translated as CATGTSGRTDTQYF.

The V and J genes are TRBV6-1 and TRBJ1-5, with D unclear. Germline values: CDR1 MNHNS, CDR2 SASEGT. CDR3 length: 12 amino acids. The V and J ends lost 5 bases and 5 bases respectively, with 7 bases between them. The CDR3 nucleotides read TGTGCCAGCAGTACATCCTATCAGCCCCAGCATTTT. This gives the protein CASSTSYQPQHF.

This clone showed up just once. The chain uses TRBV27 and TRBJ2-1; D may correspond to TRBD1 or TRBD2 (5 bases each). The CDR3 covers 16 residues. V shed 6 bases and J shed 0 bases, with 15 bases lying between them. Germline CDR1 reads MNHEY; CDR2 reads SMNVEV (reference sequence). This CDR3 is CASSPFGTGSYNEQFF. The CDR3 nucleotides read TGTGCCAGCAGCCCCTTCGGGACGGGCTCCTACAATGAGCAGTTCTTC.

In this sample, this clone turned up once. The chain links TRBV11-1 to TRBJ2-7; 12 bases line up with TRBD1. The junction had 9 bases not matched to a gene; V was cut back by 5 bases and J by 7 bases. This CDR3 spans 15 amino acids. Germline lookup yields CDR1 SGHAT and CDR2 FQDESV (reference sequence). CDR3 loop: CASSGRDRGRWEQYF. The CDR3 nucleotides read TGTGCCAGCAGCGGTCGGGACAGGGGGCGGTGGGAGCAGTACTTC. The complete variable domain, with remaining parts taken from reference TRBV11-1 and TRBJ2-7, reads EAEVAQSPRYKITEKSQAVAFWCDPISGHATLYWYRQILGQGPELLVQFQDESVVDDSQLPKDRFSAERLKGVDSTLKIQPAELGDSAMYLCASSGRDRGRWEQYFGPGTRLTVT.

V gene TRBV13 combines with J gene TRBJ1-3; a weak D match, TRBD1 (5 bases). The length of the CDR3 is 15 residues. Germline loops: CDR1 PRHDT, CDR2 FYEKMQ (reference sequence). Trimming removed 1 base from V and 0 bases from J, with 7 bases in between. CDR3 sequence (DNA): TGTGCCAGCAGCTTAGAGGGGATCTCTGGAAACACCATATATTTT. It encodes CASSLEGISGNTIYF.

The rearrangement uses TRBV28 and TRBJ1-2; possibly TRBD1 for D (5 bases). This CDR3 region has 14 residues. Trimming took off 2 bases at V and 0 bases at J, with 7 bases between the two ends. CDR1 is MDHEN and CDR2 is SYDVKM in the germline V gene. The CDR3 DNA is TGTGCCAGCAGTTTAGGGGGGGCTAACTATGGCTACACCTTC. As protein: CASSLGGANYGYTF.

The V call is TRBV10-3, the J call TRBJ1-5, with a tentative D call TRBD1 (5 bases). This CDR3 is built from 13 residues. Trimming shortened V by 0 bases and J by 6 bases, and 6 bases separated the two germline ends. Germline V gives CDR1 ENHRY, CDR2 SYGVKD. In DNA, the CDR3 is TGTGCCATCAGTGAGTCTGGGGGTCAGCCCCAGCATTTT. Translation: CAISESGGQPQHF.

The chain uses TRBV14 and TRBJ1-2; 11 bases match TRBD1. Germline V gene sequence: CDR1 SGHDN, CDR2 FVKESK. The CDR3 extends over 14 amino acids. J was trimmed by 3 bases and V by 4 bases; bases with no gene match: 1. The CDR3 DNA follows: TGTGCCAGCAGCCCGGACAGGGGGCACTATGGCTACACCTTC. This translates into CASSPDRGHYGYTF.

This clone was found a few times. The J gene is TRBJ1-4, the V gene TRBV2; D gene unclear. Germline V lookup: CDR1 SNHLY, CDR2 FYNNEI. This CDR3 region has 16 residues. Trimming pared 3 bases from V and 0 bases from J, leaving 11 bases between. The CDR3 sequence: CASSDADGTTNEKLFF. In nucleotides, the CDR3 is TGTGCCAGCAGTGACGCAGACGGTACAACTAATGAAAAACTGTTTTTT.

This clone was counted a few times. J is TRBJ2-3 and V is TRBV29-1; a possible D gene is TRBD2 (7 bases). CDR3 length: 14 residues. With 0 bases removed from V and 4 bases from J, the gap between germline ends came to 11 bases. Germline values: CDR1 SQVTM, CDR2 ANQGSEA. The CDR3 loop is CSVEDVGGADTQYF. The CDR3 DNA is TGCAGCGTTGAAGACGTAGGGGGGGCAGATACGCAGTATTTT.

This clone has only a few counts. The V gene is TRBV28, the J gene TRBJ2-3; maybe TRBD2 (6 bases). V was trimmed by 6 bases and J by 2 bases, leaving 15 bases between them. CDR1 is MDHEN, CDR2 SYDVKM, per germline. This CDR3 is 15 amino acids long. CDR3: CASRPAKRVTDTQYF. Here the CDR3 DNA reads TGTGCCAGCAGACCCGCCAAGCGGGTCACAGATACGCAGTATTTT.

This clone was seen repeatedly, ten times or more. V is TRBV19 and J is TRBJ2-1, with D possibly TRBD1 on 6 matching bases. Germline V gene lookup returns CDR1 LNHDA and CDR2 SQIVND (reference sequence). V was trimmed by 6 bases and J by 5 bases, leaving 20 bases between them. The CDR3 covers 16 residues. The CDR3: CASREDRSQTNNEQFF. CDR3 coding DNA: TGTGCCAGTAGGGAAGACAGGTCCCAGACTAACAATGAGCAGTTCTTC.

This clone was recorded once. The chain joins TRBV28 to TRBJ1-2, with D possibly matching TRBD1 (6 bases). V lost 4 bases and J 8 bases, leaving 17 bases between the germline ends. The CDR3 totals 14 residues. Germline CDR1 is MDHEN and CDR2 is SYDVKM. The CDR3 nucleotides are TGTGCCAGCAGTTCTGAACAGGGCCCCTGGGGCTACACCTTC. It translates to CASSSEQGPWGYTF.

This clone showed up just a few times. The chain is built from TRBV28 and TRBJ2-2; D might be TRBD2 (7 bases). This CDR3 spans 16 amino acids. Per the germline V gene, CDR1 is MDHEN and CDR2 is SYDVKM. The ends were cut back, 7 bases at V and 5 bases at J, with 20 bases in the middle. CDR3 in amino acids: CASNSPGGPRTGELFF. The CDR3 DNA reads as TGTGCCAGCAACTCCCCCGGGGGGCCGAGGACCGGGGAGCTGTTTTTT.

This chain joins TRBV6-1 and TRBJ1-5; D is uncertain. The germline V and J ends were trimmed by 6 bases and 4 bases, with 13 bases remaining between them. CDR3 length: 14 residues. Germline lookup yields CDR1 MNHNS and CDR2 SASEGT. The CDR3 loop reads CASSISGVNQPQHF. CDR3 bases: TGTGCCAGCAGCATCAGCGGTGTGAATCAGCCCCAGCATTTT.

V usage is TRBV15 and J usage is TRBJ1-5; D remains ambiguous. This CDR3 comprises 15 residues. The germline V gene has CDR1 LNHNV and CDR2 YYDKDF (reference sequence). The germline V and J ends were trimmed by 0 bases and 2 bases, with 8 bases remaining between them. The CDR3 bases are TGTGCCACCAGCAGAGATGGGCAGGGCAATCAGCCCCAGCATTTT. It translates to CATSRDGQGNQPQHF.

The V and J genes are TRBV9 and TRBJ2-2, with TRBD1 matching 8 bases. Germline V gives CDR1 SGDLS, CDR2 YYNGEE. Trimming took 0 bases from V and 4 from J; bases not matched to a gene: 2. This CDR3 contains 15 residues. CDR3 sequence reads: CASSVGQGTTGELFF. In DNA form, the CDR3 reads TGTGCCAGCAGCGTAGGACAGGGGACCACCGGGGAGCTGTTTTTT.

The chain joins TRBV6-1 to TRBJ2-7; 12 bases fit TRBD2. J gave up 4 bases and V 8 bases, and 9 bases lay outside the gene matches. Germline V gene sequence: CDR1 MNHNS, CDR2 SASEGT. This CDR3 region has 15 residues. CDR3 DNA sequence: TGTGCCAGCTCACCTGCCGGGACTAGCGGGTACGAGCAGTACTTC. Translated, it gives CASSPAGTSGYEQYF.

The V gene is TRBV19, the J gene TRBJ1-5, with D possibly TRBD1 on 5 matching bases. Trimming removed 6 bases from V and 0 bases from J, with 12 bases in between. CDR1 and CDR2 from the germline V gene are LNHDA and SQIVND (reference sequence). This CDR3 has 15 amino acids. The CDR3 DNA reads TGTGCCAGTAGCGTGGGGGGGAATAGCAATCAGCCCCAGCATTTT. Translated: CASSVGGNSNQPQHF.

CDR3: CASSLASQRSRSTEAFF. The CDR3 region has the DNA TGTGCCAGCAGCTTAGCATCCCAGCGGAGTCGGAGCACTGAAGCTTTCTTT. The rearrangement links TRBV7-9 to TRBJ1-1; D is uncertain. V shed 0 bases and J shed 4 bases, with 18 bases lying between them. Per the germline V gene, CDR1 is SEHNR and CDR2 is FQNEAQ (reference sequence). The CDR3 has 17 residues.

The chain couples TRBV19 to TRBJ1-2; TRBD1 matches at 8 bases. The CDR3 totals 16 residues. Germline values: CDR1 LNHDA, CDR2 SQIVND (reference sequence). Losses at the gene ends were 5 bases for V and 5 bases for J; bases not matched to a gene: 13. The CDR3 nucleotides are TGTGCCAGTAGTCAGTATTTGGCTCAGGGGGCGTATGGCTACACCTTC. It translates to CASSQYLAQGAYGYTF.

The V and J genes are TRBV11-2 and TRBJ2-1; the D gene is possibly TRBD1 (6 bases). The CDR3 length is 15 residues. Germline-derived CDR1 and CDR2 are SGHAT and FQNNGV. V gave up 4 bases and J gave up 5 bases, with 15 bases separating them. The CDR3 nucleotides read TGTGCCAGCAGCTCCCCCGGGACAAACAACAATGAGCAGTTCTTC. Translated, it gives CASSSPGTNNNEQFF.

The J gene is TRBJ2-5, the V gene TRBV7-2; no reliable D call. Trimming took off 6 bases at V and 1 base at J, with 18 bases between the two ends. CDR3 size: 16 residues. Germline V gives CDR1 SGHTA, CDR2 FQGNSA. The DNA for the CDR3 is TGTGCCAGCAGTCCCCTCGGTGGCAGACTCCAAGAGACCCAGTACTTC. This translates into CASSPLGGRLQETQYF.

The chain employs TRBV5-6 and TRBJ1-5; no clear D gene. V gave up 0 bases and J gave up 5 bases, with 12 bases separating them. The CDR3 is 15 residues long. The germline V gene has CDR1 SGHDT and CDR2 YYEEEE. CDR3 loop: CASSLGWGEHQPQHF. CDR3 coding DNA: TGTGCCAGCAGCTTGGGATGGGGAGAGCATCAGCCCCAGCATTTT.

The V gene is TRBV5-1, the J gene TRBJ2-3, with 12 bases aligning to TRBD2. CDR1 and CDR2 from the germline V gene are SGHRS and YFSETQ. This CDR3 is 16 amino acids long. The trim removed 4 bases at V and 2 bases at J, leaving 5 bases unmatched. The CDR3: CASSPGLAGTTDTQYF. The CDR3 DNA reads as TGCGCCAGCAGCCCCGGACTAGCGGGAACCACAGATACGCAGTATTTT.

This chain uses TRBV7-2 with TRBJ2-7; TRBD2 matches 7 bases. Germline CDR1 is SGHTA and CDR2 is FQGNSA. This CDR3 is 12 amino acids long. After removal of 3 bases from V and 5 bases from J, the junction contained 1 base not matched to a gene. As DNA, the CDR3 is TGTGCCAGCAGCTTGGGGACTAACGAGCAGTACTTC. It specifies CASSLGTNEQYF.

This clone was detected only once. The chain couples TRBV29-1 to TRBJ2-5, with 9 bases that match TRBD2. V dropped 3 bases and J dropped 2; count of bases not matched to a gene: 7. CDR3 length: 15 residues. Germline CDR1 is SQVTM and CDR2 is ANQGSEA. CDR3 region: CSVDVWAGGQETQYF. The CDR3 DNA reads TGCAGCGTTGACGTGTGGGCGGGAGGGCAAGAGACCCAGTACTTC.